This T cell receptor beta chain was obtained from a study of shared clonotypes between healthy human individuals. The data were produced by immunoSEQ multiplex PCR, yet TCRdb's version contains in-frame clones alone and is incomplete. The sample carries over a million clones, 95% to 99% recorded once. Germline loops: CDR1 SGHRS, CDR2 YFSETQ. The CDR3 extends over 14 amino acids. V lost 4 bases and J 4 bases, leaving 15 bases between the germline ends. The clonotype comes from a young man in good health. Input material: naive CD4+ T cells sorted from blood. The subset was: CD45RA+ positively selected. V usage is TRBV5-1 and J usage is TRBJ2-7; weak D call: TRBD2 (6 bases). The CDR3 protein is CASSPGLDVYEQYF. DNA for the CDR3: TGCGCCAGCAGCCCGGGACTCGACGTATACGAGCAGTACTTC.